These 28 T cell receptor beta chains were sequenced from one sample in a study of blood T cells in healthy people across ages. A sample-barcoded 5' primer and a J-beta primer mix were used in a second PCR of roughly 7 to 12 cycles. TCRdb used MiXCR to reprocess the 5' RACE reads, holding one entry per CDR3 protein. The repertoire holds fewer than 700,000 distinct CDR3 sequences, with roughly 48% as singletons. Sequenced: blood. These receptors were taken from an older man in good health.

The chain couples TRBV7-3 to TRBJ2-3; no clear D. Per germline, CDR1 SGHTA and CDR2 FQGTGA. V was cut by 8 bases and J by 1 base, with 13 bases left in between. CDR3 length: 14 residues. The CDR3 DNA sequence: TGTGCCAGCGCCTCGGGTGGGGGCACAGATACGCAGTATTTT. Protein sequence: CASASGGGTDTQYF. Complete variable domain (other parts from reference TRBV7-3 and TRBJ2-3): GAGVSQTPSNKVTEKGKYVELRCDPISGHTALYWYRQSLGQGPEFLIYFQGTGAADDSGLPNDRFFAVRPEGSVSTLKIQRTERGDSAVYLCASASGGGTDTQYFGPGTRLTVL.

This clonotype was counted a single time. A junction boundary mismatches the germline segment, possibly from a read error. The chain recombines TRBV15 with TRBJ2-2; D not resolved. The CDR3 is made up of 16 amino acids. Germline V gene data show CDR1 as LNHNV and CDR2 as YYDKDF (reference sequence). DNA for the CDR3: TGTGCCGCCAGCAGAGTGGCATATACGAACACCGGGGAGCTGTTTTTT. Translation: CAASRVAYTNTGELFF.

V gene TRBV18 combines with J gene TRBJ2-3; D not resolved. V dropped 3 bases and J dropped 4 bases, with 14 bases sitting between them. CDR1 KGHSH and CDR2 LQKENI come from the germline V gene. The CDR3 is 15 amino acids. The CDR3 is CASSPAPWSADTQYF. The CDR3, as DNA: TGTGCCAGCTCACCGGCCCCTTGGTCCGCAGATACGCAGTATTTT. The whole variable domain, remainder taken from reference TRBV18 and TRBJ2-3, is NAGVMQNPRHLVRRRGQEARLRCSPMKGHSHVYWYRQLPEEGLKFMVYLQKENIIDESGMPKERFSAEFPKEGPSILRIQQVVRGDSAAYFCASSPAPWSADTQYFGPGTRLTVL.

This clonotype was found many times. The chain employs TRBV6-5 and TRBJ2-1; D is unclear. The CDR3 loop spans 14 amino acids. Germline CDR1 MNHEY, CDR2 SVGAGI. Trimming stripped 5 bases from V and 5 bases from J, with 13 bases between. As DNA, the CDR3 is TGTGCCAGCAGTGACCGGGCCACCCACAATGAGCAGTTCTTC. It codes for CASSDRATHNEQFF.

The chain employs TRBV4-2 and TRBJ2-7, with 11 bases lining up with TRBD2. Germline V gene data show CDR1 as LGHNA and CDR2 as YNFKEQ. Germline trimming cut 1 base from V and 7 bases from J; bases unmatched to any gene: 6. The CDR3 contains 15 residues. As DNA, the CDR3 is TGTGCCAGCAGCCAAGGACTAGCGGGGTACAATGAGCAGTACTTC. It codes for CASSQGLAGYNEQYF.

The rearrangement uses TRBV27 and TRBJ2-1, with 8 bases aligning to TRBD1. The CDR3 length is 18 residues. V was clipped by 2 bases and J by 7 bases; unmatched bases: 16. The germline V gene encodes CDR1 MNHEY and CDR2 SMNVEV (reference sequence). Here the CDR3 reads CASSLPPDRGRFVNEQFF. The CDR3 nucleotides are TGTGCCAGCAGTTTACCACCAGACAGGGGACGGTTTGTAAATGAGCAGTTCTTC.

A few counts support this clonotype. The gene calls are TRBV6-6 and TRBJ2-5; TRBD2 aligns across 7 bases. The last part of the DNA fits TRBJ2-7 better; the J call may be wrong. Per the germline V gene, CDR1 is MNHNY and CDR2 is SVGAGI (reference sequence). CDR3 size: 15 residues. The CDR3 DNA follows: TGTGCCAGCAGTTACAGGGACTGGGGAGGGGACGAGCAGTACTTC. Protein: CASSYRDWGGDEQYF.

This clonotype was found a few times. V is TRBV12-3 or TRBV12-4 and J is TRBJ1-2; 7 bases are shared with TRBD1. V gave up 6 bases and J gave up 4 bases; unmatched junction bases: 8. CDR3 length equals 14 residues. CDR3 protein: CASSPGPGGYGYTF. The CDR3 bases are TGTGCCAGCAGCCCCGGCCCAGGGGGCTATGGCTACACCTTC.

The rearrangement links TRBV20-1 to TRBJ2-7; tentative D call: TRBD2 (5 bases). CDR1 is DFQATT, CDR2 SNEGSKA, per germline (reference sequence). The CDR3 totals 16 residues. Trimming left V 0 bases short and J 1 base short, with 16 bases between. CDR3 DNA: TGCAGTGCTAGAGACCTAACTAGTCCTCCTTCCTACGAGCAGTACTTC. Amino acids: CSARDLTSPPSYEQYF.

The rearrangement uses TRBV27 and TRBJ1-2, with 8 bases matching TRBD1. J lost 2 bases, V lost 6 bases, and 8 bases had no gene match. CDR1 is MNHEY and CDR2 is SMNVEV in the germline V gene (reference sequence). This CDR3 comprises 15 residues. CDR3 protein: CASRRTGNDNYGYTF. CDR3 sequence (DNA): TGTGCCAGCAGACGGACAGGGAATGACAACTATGGCTACACCTTC.

This sequence joins TRBV6-6 and TRBJ2-4; tentatively, D is TRBD2 (5 bases). V was pared by 6 bases and J by 2 bases, with 8 bases between. The germline V gene encodes CDR1 MNHNY and CDR2 SVGAGI (reference sequence). The CDR3 runs 13 residues. The CDR3 DNA reads TGTGCCAGCAGCGGGGATCCCAAAAACATTCAGTACTTC. Protein: CASSGDPKNIQYF.

The chain is built from TRBV28 and TRBJ2-1, with 11 bases matching TRBD1. After removal of 5 bases from V and 5 bases from J, the junction contained 8 bases not matched to a gene. CDR1 is MDHEN, CDR2 SYDVKM, per germline. The CDR3 contains 16 residues. The CDR3 sequence is CASSQTGTGGDNEQFF. CDR3 nucleotides: TGTGCCAGCAGTCAAACCGGGACAGGGGGAGACAATGAGCAGTTCTTC.

V gene TRBV7-3 combines with J gene TRBJ2-3; 9 nucleotides agree with TRBD2. Germline V gene sequence: CDR1 SGHTA, CDR2 FQGTGA. V dropped 2 bases and J dropped 0; count of bases not matched to a gene: 6. CDR3 length: 17 residues. The CDR3 loop is CASSLGASGASTDTQYF. The DNA for the CDR3 is TGTGCCAGCAGCTTAGGAGCTAGCGGGGCTAGCACAGATACGCAGTATTTT.

This clonotype was picked up one time. This may arise from a read error, as a much more abundant clone is one base away. The chain employs TRBV6-6 and TRBJ1-6; D uncertain. Germline loops: CDR1 MNHNY, CDR2 SVGAGI (reference sequence). The CDR3 is 15 amino acids. Trimming cost V 7 bases and J 2 bases, with 12 bases left between them. CDR3 nucleotides: TGTGCCAGCATGGCCCGGATTGCCTATAATTCACCCCTCCACTTT. Its translation is CASMARIAYNSPLHF.

This clonotype was seen many times. In DNA form, the CDR3 reads TGCAGTGCTCCACGGACCCTCTACGAGCAGTACTTC. It is translated as CSAPRTLYEQYF. The rearrangement joins TRBV20-1 to TRBJ2-7, with D uncertain. Germline V gene data show CDR1 as DFQATT and CDR2 as SNEGSKA (reference sequence). Trimming pared 5 bases from V and 3 bases from J, leaving 11 bases between. This CDR3 is 12 amino acids long.

The chain is built from TRBV20-1 and TRBJ2-1, with unresolved D. This CDR3 has 13 residues. With 7 bases removed from V and 2 bases from J, the gap between germline ends came to 12 bases. Germline CDR1 and CDR2: DFQATT and SNEGSKA (reference sequence). DNA for the CDR3: TGCAGTGGGTGGCTTGCCACCTACAATGAGCAGTTCTTC. Its translation: CSGWLATYNEQFF.

The sample holds many counts of this clonotype. The chain combines TRBV6-5 with TRBJ2-7; D not resolved. Germline V gene lookup returns CDR1 MNHEY and CDR2 SVGAGI. Between the trimmed V and J ends, which lost 6 bases and 1 base, there was a span of 10 bases. There are 13 residues in the CDR3. In DNA, the CDR3 is TGTGCCAGCAGCCTCCAACTGTCCTACGAGCAGTACTTC. It codes for CASSLQLSYEQYF.

The chain couples TRBV20-1 to TRBJ1-2, with D perhaps TRBD1 (5 bases). The V and J ends lost 5 bases and 8 bases respectively, with 21 bases between them. This CDR3 is 14 amino acids long. Looked up from germline, CDR1 is DFQATT and CDR2 is SNEGSKA (reference sequence). The CDR3 is CSAFTGPSVRGYTF. Here the CDR3 DNA reads TGCAGTGCTTTCACGGGGCCCTCAGTACGCGGCTACACCTTC.

The sample holds a few counts of this clonotype. At one of its ends the junction is not consistent with the germline gene, which may arise from a read error. This chain connects TRBV20-1 to TRBJ2-5; D is possibly TRBD1 or TRBD2 (5 bases each). There are 15 residues in the CDR3. The germline V gene encodes CDR1 DFQATT and CDR2 SNEGSKA (reference sequence). The CDR3 DNA is TGCAGTGCTTATTCTCCGGGACGCCCTGAAGAGACCCGGTACTTC. Translating it yields CSAYSPGRPEETRYF.

About this clonotype itself: A junction end diverges from the germline sequence, so it may reflect a read error. This rearrangement joins TRBV7-3 to TRBJ1-1, with TRBD1 as a possible D gene (5 bases). The CDR3 contains 14 residues. Germline V gene sequence: CDR1 SGHTA, CDR2 FQGTGA. This chain's CDR3 is CASSLTLGGSEAFF. CDR3 in DNA: TGTGCTAGCAGCTTAACTTTGGGGGGGTCTGAAGCTTTCTTT.

This clonotype came up a few times. The rearrangement joins TRBV28 to TRBJ2-7; perhaps D is TRBD1 or TRBD2 (5 bases each). CDR1 and CDR2 from the germline V gene are MDHEN and SYDVKM. Trimming left V 3 bases short and J 3 bases short, with 18 bases between. CDR3 length: 16 residues. The CDR3 reads CASSFSGRFPSYEQYF. The CDR3 coding sequence is TGTGCCAGCAGTTTCTCGGGACGATTTCCTAGCTACGAGCAGTACTTC.

This chain links TRBV6-2 or TRBV6-3 with TRBJ1-2, with no clear D. The V end was cut by 6 bases, the J end by 2 bases, with 10 bases between. Germline V gene sequence: CDR1 MNHEY, CDR2 SVGEGT. This CDR3 comprises 13 residues. The chain's CDR3 is CASRYNPNYGYTF. CDR3 in DNA: TGTGCCAGCAGGTACAATCCCAACTATGGCTACACCTTC.

This sequence joins TRBV2 and TRBJ2-3; a weak D match, TRBD1 (5 bases). Trimming removed 5 bases at V and 4 bases at J, with 16 bases between. CDR1 is SNHLY and CDR2 is FYNNEI in the germline V gene. The CDR3 covers 15 residues. The CDR3 DNA reads as TGTGCCAGCAGTATTCAGGGTGGGTTGGCAGATACGCAGTATTTT. Translation: CASSIQGGLADTQYF.

The chain is built from TRBV5-6 and TRBJ2-5; 8 bases line up with TRBD1. This CDR3 region has 14 residues. Unmatched junction bases numbered 8, after V lost 5 bases and J lost 5 bases. Germline V gene data show CDR1 as SGHDT and CDR2 as YYEEEE. In DNA, the CDR3 is TGTGCCAGCAGTCCGACAGGGGTATTGGAGACCCAGTACTTC. This encodes CASSPTGVLETQYF.

This rearrangement joins TRBV7-9 to TRBJ2-7; 10 positions match TRBD1. The tail of the sequence fits TRBJ2-5 better, so the J call may be wrong. Per germline, CDR1 SEHNR and CDR2 FQNEAQ (reference sequence). The CDR3 runs 16 residues. The CDR3 region has the DNA TGTGCCAGCAGCTTAGCTCGGACAGGGGGGGAAGAGACCCAGTACTTC. This translates into CASSLARTGGEETQYF.

J is TRBJ1-4 and V is TRBV11-2, with D unclear. V lost 5 bases, J lost 3 bases, and 7 bases lay in between. In germline, CDR1 is SGHAT, CDR2 FQNNGV. The CDR3 runs to 13 residues. The CDR3, as DNA: TGTGCCAGCAGCCGGGAGGCTAATGAAAAACTGTTTTTT. Translation gives CASSREANEKLFF.

The V call is TRBV15, the J call TRBJ2-5, with 8 nucleotides matching TRBD2. Matching the DNA end better, TRBJ2-7 makes the J call doubtful. Germline V gene sequence: CDR1 LNHNV, CDR2 YYDKDF (reference sequence). This CDR3 spans 17 amino acids. The chain's CDR3 is CATSRDSWGRGGYEQYF. The CDR3 DNA is TGTGCCACCAGCAGAGATTCTTGGGGCCGGGGGGGGTACGAGCAGTACTTC.

This clonotype was counted a few times. CDR3: CATSDHRQDNEKLFF. The CDR3, as DNA: TGTGCCACCAGTGACCACCGACAGGACAATGAAAAACTGTTTTTT. V and J are TRBV24-1 and TRBJ1-4; a weak D match, TRBD1 (6 bases). From germline, CDR1 is KGHDR and CDR2 SFDVKD. The CDR3 totals 15 residues. V was clipped by 4 bases and J by 5 bases, with 13 bases between them.